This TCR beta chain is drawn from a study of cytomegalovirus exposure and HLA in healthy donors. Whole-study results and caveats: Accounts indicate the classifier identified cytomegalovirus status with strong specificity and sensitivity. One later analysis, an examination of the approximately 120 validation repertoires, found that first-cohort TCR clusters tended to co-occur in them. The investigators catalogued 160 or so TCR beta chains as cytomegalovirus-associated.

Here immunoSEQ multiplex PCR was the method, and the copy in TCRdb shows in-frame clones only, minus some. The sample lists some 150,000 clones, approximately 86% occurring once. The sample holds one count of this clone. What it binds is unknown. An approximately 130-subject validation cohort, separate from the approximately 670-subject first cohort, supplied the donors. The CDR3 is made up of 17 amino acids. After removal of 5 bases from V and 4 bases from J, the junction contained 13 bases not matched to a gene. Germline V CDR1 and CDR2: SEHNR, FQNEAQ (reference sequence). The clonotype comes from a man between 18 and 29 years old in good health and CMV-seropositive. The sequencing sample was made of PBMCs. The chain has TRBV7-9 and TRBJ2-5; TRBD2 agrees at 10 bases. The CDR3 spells CASSRGPSGSPAETQYF. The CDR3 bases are TGTGCCAGCAGCCGGGGCCCTAGCGGGAGCCCCGCAGAGACCCAGTACTTC.